This T cell receptor beta chain was obtained from a study of response to subunit inactivated influenza vaccine. Study results and limitations: Authors proposed each seasonal influenza vaccination draws in few new T cells.

Trimming removed 2 bases at V and 4 bases at J, with 14 bases between. The germline V gene encodes CDR1 MNHEY and CDR2 SMNVEV (reference sequence). This CDR3 spans 15 amino acids. TCRdb used MiXCR to reprocess the RT-PCR reads, holding one entry per CDR3 protein. The profile shows 500,000 to 600,000 distinct CDR3 sequences, over 10% of them singletons. This clonotype was observed a few times. Its specificity is unknown. The clonotype originates from a man in his fifties who received an inactivated influenza vaccine. Source: PBMCs from blood, taken roughly 46 days after vaccination. The chain has TRBV27 and TRBJ2-5; D unclear. The CDR3: CASSLRHVDRETQYF. The CDR3 nucleotides read TGTGCCAGCAGTTTAAGACACGTGGACCGAGAGACCCAGTACTTC.